Following are 32 T cell receptor beta chains from one sample sequenced in a study of graft-versus-host responses after intestinal transplantation. These receptors have no identified antigens. Method: immunoSEQ multiplex PCR; TCRdb's copy keeps in-frame clones and lacks some. In the table there are tens of thousands of clones, about 90% of which are singletons. The sequenced sample was unstimulated CD4+ T cells sorted from spleen or lymph node cells, obtained before transplant. These receptors came from a human donor who was the organ donor for an intestinal transplant.

The V gene is TRBV2, the J gene TRBJ1-5; 12 nucleotides match TRBD1. Germline CDR1 SNHLY, CDR2 FYNNEI. The ends lost 6 bases at V and 3 bases at J; junction bases unmatched: 9. CDR3 size: 17 residues. CDR3 DNA: TGTGCCAGCAGACAATCTCCGGGACAGGGGGCCAATCAGCCCCAGCATTTT. This translates into CASRQSPGQGANQPQHF.

This CDR3 reads CASSVGPGGGPYEQYF. The DNA for the CDR3 is TGTGCCAGCAGCGTTGGTCCGGGGGGAGGCCCCTACGAGCAGTACTTC. The rearrangement joins TRBV9 to TRBJ2-7; 7 nucleotides align to TRBD2. The V gene's germline CDR1 is SGDLS and CDR2 YYNGEE. V lost 2 bases and J lost 2; bases outside the gene matches: 10. The length of the CDR3 is 16 residues.

The rearrangement uses TRBV21-1 and TRBJ1-5; the table names TRBD1, a call not compared with the DNA. TRBV21-1 is labeled a pseudogene. This CDR3 has 17 residues. CDR3 DNA sequence: TGTGCCAGCAGCAAAGACCTCGGGACAGGTGGCAATCAGCCCCAGCATTTT. This sequence encodes CASSKDLGTGGNQPQHF.

The chain recombines TRBV4-2 with TRBJ1-1; unclear D gene. The CDR3 runs 15 residues. V lost 0 bases and J 0 bases, leaving 8 bases between the germline ends. Germline CDR1 and CDR2: LGHNA and YNFKEQ. The CDR3, as DNA: TGTGCCAGCAGCCAAGAGAGGATAGTGAACACTGAAGCTTTCTTT. It translates to CASSQERIVNTEAFF.

The chain carries TRBV11-3 and TRBJ2-7; tentative D call: TRBD1 (6 bases). The germline CDR1 and CDR2 sequences are SGHNT and YENEEA. V gave up 4 bases and J gave up 7 bases, with 14 bases separating them. This CDR3 spans 13 amino acids. CDR3 DNA: TGTGCCAGCAGCTATAACCCCGGGACAGAGCAGTACTTC. Its protein is CASSYNPGTEQYF. Based on the CDR3 plus reference TRBV11-3 and TRBJ2-7, the full variable domain is EAGVVQSPRYKIIEKKQPVAFWCNPISGHNTLYWYLQNLGQGPELLIRYENEEAVDDSQLPKDRFSAERLKGVDSTLKIQPAELGDSAVYLCASSYNPGTEQYFGPGTRLTVT.

The V gene is TRBV19, the J gene TRBJ2-5; tentative D call: TRBD2 (5 bases). CDR3 length: 15 amino acids. The V end lost 5 bases, the J end lost 1 base, and 14 bases lay between the germline ends. CDR1 is LNHDA, CDR2 SQIVND, per germline (reference sequence). DNA for the CDR3: TGTGCCAGTAGTGAAAGACGAGGGATCCAAGAGACCCAGTACTTC. Encoded protein: CASSERRGIQETQYF.

The rearrangement uses TRBV7-3 and TRBJ2-3, with a tentative D call TRBD2 (6 bases). The V and J ends lost 0 bases and 5 bases respectively, with 12 bases between them. The CDR3 runs to 15 residues. The germline gives CDR1 SGHTA, CDR2 FQGTGA. This chain's CDR3 is CASSLTGGMIDTQYF. CDR3 sequence (DNA): TGTGCCAGCAGCTTAACCGGGGGAATGATAGATACGCAGTATTTT.

The V gene is TRBV27, the J gene TRBJ2-1, with 9 bases fitting TRBD2. Germline lookup yields CDR1 MNHEY and CDR2 SMNVEV (reference sequence). The CDR3 covers 18 residues. V was clipped by 6 bases and J by 6 bases; unmatched bases: 18. CDR3 bases: TGTGCCAGCAGGATCAGCGGGAGGCCCTTCCAAGGCAGCAATGAGCAGTTCTTC. Translation gives CASRISGRPFQGSNEQFF.

This chain links TRBV9 with TRBJ1-2; 11 bases are a match to TRBD1. With 3 bases clipped from V and 4 bases from J, the junction kept 2 bases outside the gene matches. The CDR3 totals 14 residues. From germline, CDR1 is SGDLS and CDR2 YYNGEE. CDR3 region: CASSAGTGGYGYTF. Written as DNA, the CDR3 is TGTGCCAGCAGCGCTGGGACAGGGGGCTATGGCTACACCTTC.

V is TRBV30 and J is TRBJ2-2, with D possibly matching TRBD2 (5 bases). Germline V gives CDR1 GTSNPN, CDR2 SVGIG (reference sequence). Trimming pared 3 bases from V and 8 bases from J, leaving 10 bases between. The CDR3 loop spans 12 amino acids. CDR3 nucleotide sequence: TGTGCCTGGAGCTCGCGCGGGGGGGAGCTGTTTTTT. It specifies CAWSSRGGELFF.

This clone turned up a few times. The J gene is TRBJ2-7, the V gene TRBV5-6; D is possibly TRBD1 (6 bases). The CDR3 runs 15 residues. Germline V gene lookup returns CDR1 SGHDT and CDR2 YYEEEE. The V end lost 2 bases, the J end lost 2 bases, and 14 bases lay between the germline ends. Here the CDR3 DNA reads TGTGCCAGCAGCTTAACAGGGTCGGACCCCTACGAGCAGTACTTC. Its protein is CASSLTGSDPYEQYF.

The V and J genes are TRBV28 and TRBJ1-4; the D gene is possibly TRBD1 (6 bases). This CDR3 has 14 residues. Germline assignment: CDR1 MDHEN and CDR2 SYDVKM. Trimming shortened V by 6 bases and J by 6 bases, and 14 bases separated the two germline ends. The CDR3 loop reads CASSLGGGDEKLFF. CDR3 DNA: TGTGCCAGCAGCCTTGGGGGGGGCGATGAAAAACTGTTTTTT.

The chain carries TRBV6-4 and TRBJ2-5, with 13 bases matching TRBD2. J lost 1 base, V lost 0 bases, and 11 bases had no gene match. This CDR3 has 20 residues. The germline CDR1 and CDR2 sequences are MRHNA and SNTAGT. The CDR3 DNA is TGTGCCAGCAGTGACTCGGGACTAGCGGGACGGATACGTACCCAAGAGACCCAGTACTTC. The encoded protein is CASSDSGLAGRIRTQETQYF.

The CDR3 protein is CASSLWQGAGYTF. The CDR3 DNA is TGTGCCAGCAGTTTATGGCAGGGGGCTGGCTACACCTTC. The rearrangement uses TRBV28 and TRBJ1-2; TRBD1 aligns across 8 bases. V gave up 0 bases and J gave up 7 bases; unmatched junction bases: 1. CDR3 length: 13 amino acids. Germline lookup yields CDR1 MDHEN and CDR2 SYDVKM.

This chain's CDR3 is CASSRDLAGGEELFF. The CDR3 nucleotides are TGTGCCAGCAGCCGAGATCTAGCGGGGGGGGAGGAGCTGTTTTTT. The genes are TRBV7-2 and TRBJ2-2; 12 nucleotides align to TRBD2. The CDR3 runs to 15 residues. CDR1 SGHTA and CDR2 FQGNSA come from the germline V gene. Trimming cost V 5 bases and J 10 bases; bases outside gene matches: 8.

V and J are TRBV15 and TRBJ1-5, with 10 bases that match TRBD1. Germline assignment: CDR1 LNHNV and CDR2 YYDKDF (reference sequence). This CDR3 is 17 amino acids long. The V gene end was trimmed by 3 bases and the J gene end by 2 bases; junction bases not matched to a gene: 7. The chain's CDR3 is CATSSTRDRGGNQPQHF. CDR3 DNA sequence: TGTGCCACCAGCAGCACCCGGGACAGGGGAGGCAATCAGCCCCAGCATTTT.

The chain links TRBV6-5 to TRBJ2-5, with TRBD2 matching over 8 bases. Germline V lookup: CDR1 MNHEY, CDR2 SVGAGI. The junction had 6 bases not matched to a gene; V was cut back by 5 bases and J by 7 bases. This CDR3 contains 13 residues. Here the CDR3 reads CASSPGGPGTQYF. DNA of the CDR3: TGTGCCAGCAGTCCGGGGGGGCCAGGGACCCAGTACTTC.

The rearrangement uses TRBV14 and TRBJ2-1, with D tentatively TRBD1 (5 bases). V dropped 1 base and J dropped 2 bases, with 12 bases sitting between them. The CDR3 has 16 residues. The germline CDR1 and CDR2 sequences are SGHDN and FVKESK. This CDR3 is CASSQVIMTAYNEQFF. CDR3 DNA sequence: TGTGCCAGCAGCCAAGTCATCATGACAGCCTACAATGAGCAGTTCTTC.

V and J are TRBV6-1 and TRBJ1-4, with D maybe TRBD1 (6 bases). Germline CDR1 reads MNHNS; CDR2 reads SASEGT. Trimming removed 6 bases from V and 10 bases from J, with 12 bases in between. There are 12 residues in the CDR3. CDR3 in DNA: TGTGCCAGCAGGGAGGGGGGGGGAAAACTGTTTTTT. Its translation: CASREGGGKLFF.

The count of this clone is one. CDR3 loop: CASNLGLGTHEQYF. DNA of the CDR3: TGTGCCAGCAACCTGGGACTAGGGACCCACGAGCAGTACTTC. The chain combines TRBV6-1 with TRBJ2-7, with 8 positions matching TRBD2. The trim removed 7 bases at V and 5 bases at J, leaving 10 bases unmatched. CDR3 length: 14 amino acids. Germline CDR1 reads MNHNS; CDR2 reads SASEGT.

The V call is TRBV12-2, the J call TRBJ2-2; the table assigns TRBD2, which was not confirmed against the DNA. TRBV12-2 is an annotated pseudogene. The CDR3 has 17 amino acids. CDR3: CASRYARLAGVSGELFF. CDR3 bases: TGTGCAAGTCGCTACGCCCGACTAGCGGGAGTGTCCGGGGAGCTGTTTTTT.

A single count supports this clone. The chain has TRBV27 and TRBJ2-2, with TRBD2 matching 13 bases. J was trimmed by 1 base and V by 3 bases; bases with no gene match: 14. Germline V gives CDR1 MNHEY, CDR2 SMNVEV (reference sequence). The CDR3 loop spans 21 amino acids. The CDR3 here is CASSFRRTSGSSPQNTGELFF. DNA for the CDR3: TGTGCCAGCAGTTTTCGACGGACTAGCGGGAGTTCCCCACAGAACACCGGGGAGCTGTTTTTT.

The chain links TRBV9 to TRBJ2-1; 10 bases fit TRBD2. The CDR3 runs to 17 residues. Per the germline V gene, CDR1 is SGDLS and CDR2 is YYNGEE. J gave up 3 bases and V 4 bases, and 10 bases lay outside the gene matches. The DNA of the CDR3 is TGTGCCAGCAGCCCCAATAGCGGGAGGACTTTCTACAATGAGCAGTTCTTC. Amino acid sequence: CASSPNSGRTFYNEQFF.

The chain is built from TRBV29-1 and TRBJ2-1; possible D gene TRBD2, 5 bases. This CDR3 is built from 13 residues. Trimming took 4 bases from V and 2 from J, leaving 9 bases between them. In germline, CDR1 is SQVTM, CDR2 ANQGSEA. CDR3 residues: CSVGELAYNEQFF. The CDR3 bases are TGCAGCGTTGGGGAACTAGCCTACAATGAGCAGTTCTTC.

This chain uses TRBV5-1 with TRBJ2-3, with D perhaps TRBD1 (6 bases). This CDR3 has 15 amino acids. Trimming removed 5 bases from V and 0 bases from J, with 13 bases in between. Germline V gene sequence: CDR1 SGHRS, CDR2 YFSETQ. CDR3 sequence: CASRPGTSSTDTQYF. CDR3 in DNA: TGCGCCAGCAGACCCGGGACATCTAGCACAGATACGCAGTATTTT.

Written as DNA, the CDR3 is TGTGCCAGCTCACCTCCCGGGACAGGGAACACTGAAGCTTTCTTT. Translated: CASSPPGTGNTEAFF. V usage is TRBV18 and J usage is TRBJ1-1, with 8 bases matching TRBD1. In germline, CDR1 is KGHSH, CDR2 LQKENI. V was clipped by 3 bases and J by 1 base; unmatched bases: 4. The CDR3 has 15 amino acids.

The rearrangement links TRBV30 to TRBJ2-2, with 7 nucleotides matching TRBD1. The CDR3 length is 16 residues. V dropped 4 bases and J dropped 2; count of bases not matched to a gene: 10. Germline CDR1 is GTSNPN and CDR2 is SVGIG (reference sequence). CDR3 sequence (DNA): TGTGCCTGGACCGGACCGGGACAGATTAACACCGGGGAGCTGTTTTTT. Its translation: CAWTGPGQINTGELFF.

V and J are TRBV2 and TRBJ2-2; D is perhaps TRBD2 (6 bases). CDR1 is SNHLY and CDR2 is FYNNEI in the germline V gene. The CDR3 sequence is 15 residues long. V dropped 4 bases and J dropped 2 bases, with 11 bases sitting between them. CDR3 amino acids: CASSVSGVNTGELFF. The CDR3, as DNA: TGTGCCAGCAGTGTCTCGGGAGTAAACACCGGGGAGCTGTTTTTT.

This clone showed up just a few times. The gene calls are TRBV28 and TRBJ1-5, with 7 nucleotides matching TRBD1. This CDR3 has 14 amino acids. The junction had 6 bases not matched to a gene; V was cut back by 4 bases and J by 6 bases. Germline CDR1 MDHEN, CDR2 SYDVKM. CDR3 in DNA: TGTGCCAGCAGTTCCCCAGGGGGGTTTCAGCCCCAGCATTTT. Translated: CASSSPGGFQPQHF.

The gene calls are TRBV28 and TRBJ2-1, with a possible D match to TRBD1 (6 bases). This CDR3 is 15 amino acids long. Germline assignment: CDR1 MDHEN and CDR2 SYDVKM. V dropped 7 bases and J dropped 6 bases, with 19 bases sitting between them. This CDR3 is CASTLPSTGVNEQFF. CDR3 in DNA: TGTGCCAGCACCCTGCCATCGACAGGAGTCAATGAGCAGTTCTTC.

The rearrangement joins TRBV7-9 to TRBJ2-3, with D tentatively TRBD2 (5 bases). V dropped 6 bases and J dropped 6 bases, with 22 bases sitting between them. The CDR3 loop spans 16 amino acids. Germline V CDR1 and CDR2: SEHNR, FQNEAQ (reference sequence). CDR3 DNA: TGTGCCAGCAGTCGGGATTTCACAACGGGTGGGGATACGCAGTATTTT. This codes for CASSRDFTTGGDTQYF.

This clone was seen just once. The V gene is TRBV6-5, the J gene TRBJ1-1; 7 bases agree with TRBD1. J lost 11 bases, V lost 2 bases, and 8 bases had no gene match. The CDR3 sequence is 13 residues long. Germline V gene sequence: CDR1 MNHEY, CDR2 SVGAGI. The CDR3 region has the DNA TGTGCCAGCAGTTACGCGCAGGGGGGATGGGCTTTCTTT. Protein sequence: CASSYAQGGWAFF.